This T cell receptor beta chain comes out of a study of T cell changes during pregnancy in multiple sclerosis. Assay used: immunoSEQ multiplex PCR; TCRdb lists only in-frame clones, some missing. The sample has 90,000 to 95,000 clones, 94% seen once. This CDR3 is built from 12 residues. Trimming shortened V by 6 bases and J by 5 bases, and 10 bases separated the two germline ends. CDR1 is SGHTA, CDR2 FQGTGA, per germline. The clonotype comes from a female donor with multiple sclerosis, enrolled in a pregnancy study. The source was peripheral blood, collected in the third trimester of pregnancy. The rearrangement joins TRBV7-3 to TRBJ1-2; perhaps TRBD1 as D (6 bases). The CDR3 sequence: CASRDSKYGYTF. In nucleotides, the CDR3 is TGTGCCAGCAGGGACAGTAAATATGGCTACACCTTC.